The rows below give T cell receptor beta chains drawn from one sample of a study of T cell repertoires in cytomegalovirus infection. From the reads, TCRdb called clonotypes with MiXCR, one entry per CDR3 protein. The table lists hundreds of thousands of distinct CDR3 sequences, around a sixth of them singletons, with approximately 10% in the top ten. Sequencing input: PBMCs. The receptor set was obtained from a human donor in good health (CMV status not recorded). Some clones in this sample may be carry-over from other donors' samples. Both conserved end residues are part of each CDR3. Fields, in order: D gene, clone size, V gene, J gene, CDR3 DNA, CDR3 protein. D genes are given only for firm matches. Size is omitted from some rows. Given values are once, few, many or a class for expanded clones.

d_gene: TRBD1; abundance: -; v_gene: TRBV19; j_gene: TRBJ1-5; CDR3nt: TGTGCCAGTAGTGTTGACAGGGGTCAGCCCCAGCATTTT; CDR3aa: CASSVDRGQPQHF
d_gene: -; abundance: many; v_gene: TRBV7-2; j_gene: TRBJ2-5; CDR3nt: TGTGCCAGCAGCTGGGGGGAGACCCAGTACTTC; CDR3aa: CASSWGETQYF
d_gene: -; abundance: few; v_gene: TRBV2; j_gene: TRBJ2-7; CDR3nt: TGTGCCAGCAGTGTCTACGAGCAGTACTTC; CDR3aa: CASSVYEQYF
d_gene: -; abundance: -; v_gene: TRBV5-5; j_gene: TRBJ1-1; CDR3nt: TGTGCCAGCAGCGGGAGGGGCCGGGGTGTAGCTTTCTTT; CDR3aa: CASSGRGRGVAFF
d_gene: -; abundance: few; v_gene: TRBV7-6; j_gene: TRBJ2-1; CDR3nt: TGTGCCAGCAGCCCCCGTTTATCGGGACGGACCTCCTACAATGAGCAGTTCTTC; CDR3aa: CASSPRLSGRTSYNEQFF
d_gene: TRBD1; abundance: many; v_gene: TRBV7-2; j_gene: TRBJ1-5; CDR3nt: TGTGCCAGCAGCTTACGACAGGGCCTACGACAGCCCCAGCATTTT; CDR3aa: CASSLRQGLRQPQHF
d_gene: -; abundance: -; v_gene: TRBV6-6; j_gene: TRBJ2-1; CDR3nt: TGTGCCAGCAGTTATACGGCGTGGGCCAATGAGCAGTTCTTC; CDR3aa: CASSYTAWANEQFF
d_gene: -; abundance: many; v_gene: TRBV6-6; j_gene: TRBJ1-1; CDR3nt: TGTGCCAGCATGCCGGGCCAGGGAGACACTGAAGCTTTCTTT; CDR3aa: CASMPGQGDTEAFF
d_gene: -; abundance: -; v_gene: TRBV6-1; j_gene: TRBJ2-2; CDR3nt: TGTGCCAGCAGTGAGGCCGGGGAGCTGTTTTTT; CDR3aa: CASSEAGELFF
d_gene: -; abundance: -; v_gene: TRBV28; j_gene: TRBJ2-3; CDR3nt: TGTGCCAGCAGTTTTGACCTGGGCACAGATACGCAGTATTTT; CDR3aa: CASSFDLGTDTQYF
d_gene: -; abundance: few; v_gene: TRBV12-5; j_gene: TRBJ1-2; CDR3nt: TGTGCTAGTGGTTTGGTACCCGACGGGTTGGTGAAACTCTATGGCTACACCTTC; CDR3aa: CASGLVPDGLVKLYGYTF
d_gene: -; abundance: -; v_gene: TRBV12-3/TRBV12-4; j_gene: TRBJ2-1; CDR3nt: TGTGCCAGCAGTTTCCGAGGTCGTGAGCAGTTCTTC; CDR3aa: CASSFRGREQFF
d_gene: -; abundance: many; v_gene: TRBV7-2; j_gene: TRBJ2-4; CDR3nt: TGTGCCAGCAGCTTTGAAAACATTCAGTACTTC; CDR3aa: CASSFENIQYF
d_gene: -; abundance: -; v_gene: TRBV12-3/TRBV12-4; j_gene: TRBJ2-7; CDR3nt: TGTGCCAGCAGGAGGATGGGAACAGTCACCTCCTACGAGCAGTACTTC; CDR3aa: CASRRMGTVTSYEQYF
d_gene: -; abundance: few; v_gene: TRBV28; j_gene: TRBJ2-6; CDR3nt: TGTGCCAGCCTTACACCTTCTGGGGCCAACGTCCTGACTTTC; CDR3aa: CASLTPSGANVLTF
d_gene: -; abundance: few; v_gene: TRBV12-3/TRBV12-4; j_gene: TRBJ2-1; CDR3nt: TGTGCCAGCAGCCCCTCTTCCGGGTGGAATGAGCAGTTCTTC; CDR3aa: CASSPSSGWNEQFF
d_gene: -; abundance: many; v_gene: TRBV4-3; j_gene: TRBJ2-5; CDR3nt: TGCGCCAGCAGCCAAGATGTGGGATCCTATCAAGAGACCCAGTACTTC; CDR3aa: CASSQDVGSYQETQYF
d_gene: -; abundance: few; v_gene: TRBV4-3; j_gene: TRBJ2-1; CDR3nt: TGCGCCAGCAGCCAGAGCGGTCTGGGGGATGAGCAGTTCTTC; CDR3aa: CASSQSGLGDEQFF
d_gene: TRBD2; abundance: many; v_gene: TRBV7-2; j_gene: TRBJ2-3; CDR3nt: TGTGCCAGCAGCTTAGTGGGTGGGGGGGGAGGAGATACGCAGTATTTT; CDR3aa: CASSLVGGGGGDTQYF
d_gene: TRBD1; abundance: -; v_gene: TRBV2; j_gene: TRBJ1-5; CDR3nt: TGTGCCAGCAGTGTAAGGGGACAGTGGACCGGGTATCAGCCCCAGCATTTT; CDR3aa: CASSVRGQWTGYQPQHF
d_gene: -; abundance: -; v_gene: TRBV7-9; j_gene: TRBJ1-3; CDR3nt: TGTGCCAGCAGCCCGAGAGGAGGTGTCGAAAACACCATATATTTT; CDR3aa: CASSPRGGVENTIYF
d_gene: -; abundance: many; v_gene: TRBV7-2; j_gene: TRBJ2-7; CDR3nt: TGTGCCAGCACCTTCGGGCCATTCTACGAGCAGTACTTC; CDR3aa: CASTFGPFYEQYF
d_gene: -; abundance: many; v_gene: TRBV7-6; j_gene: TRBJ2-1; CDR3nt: TGTGCCAGCAGCCCAATCGTCGGGACTTACAATGAGCAGTTCTTC; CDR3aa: CASSPIVGTYNEQFF
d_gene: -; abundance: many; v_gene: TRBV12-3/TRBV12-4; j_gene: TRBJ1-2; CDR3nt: TGTGCCAGCAGTTTAGGACCGAGGCGAGGCTACACCTTC; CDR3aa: CASSLGPRRGYTF
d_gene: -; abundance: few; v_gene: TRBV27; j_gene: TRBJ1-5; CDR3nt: TGTGCCAGCAGTTTAGCGGGCGGCTATGGTCAGCCCCAGCATTTT; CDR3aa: CASSLAGGYGQPQHF
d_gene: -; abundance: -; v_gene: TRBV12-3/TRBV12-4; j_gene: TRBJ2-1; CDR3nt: TGTGCCAGCAGTTTAGGGGGGGAGGATGAGCAGTTCTTC; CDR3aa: CASSLGGEDEQFF
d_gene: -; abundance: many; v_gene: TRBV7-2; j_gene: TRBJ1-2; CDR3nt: TGTGCCAGCAGCCCGTACGGGGTCCCCTATGGCTACACCTTC; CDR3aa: CASSPYGVPYGYTF
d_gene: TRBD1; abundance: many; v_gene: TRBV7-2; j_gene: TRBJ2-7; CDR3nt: TGTGCCAGCAGCTTAGCCCCGGGACAGGGGTACGAGCAGTACTTC; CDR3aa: CASSLAPGQGYEQYF
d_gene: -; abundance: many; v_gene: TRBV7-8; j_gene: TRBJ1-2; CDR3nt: TGTGCCAGCAGCCCCAGGGTGACGAATGGCTACACCTTC; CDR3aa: CASSPRVTNGYTF
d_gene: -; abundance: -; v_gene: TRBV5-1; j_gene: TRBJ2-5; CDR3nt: TGCGCCAGCAGGCCAACGGTGGGGTACCAAGAGACCCAGTACTTC; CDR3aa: CASRPTVGYQETQYF
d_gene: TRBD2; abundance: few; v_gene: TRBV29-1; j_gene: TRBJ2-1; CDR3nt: TGCAGCGTTGAAGAACCGGGACTAGTATTCAATGAGCAGTTCTTC; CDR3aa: CSVEEPGLVFNEQFF
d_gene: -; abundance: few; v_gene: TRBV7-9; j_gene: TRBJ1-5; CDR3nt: TGTGCCAGCAGCTTAGCCGGCCTAGAGCCCCAGCATTTT; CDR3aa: CASSLAGLEPQHF
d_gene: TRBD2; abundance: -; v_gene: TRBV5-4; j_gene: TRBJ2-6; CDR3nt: TGTGCCAGCAGCTCGAAGCGGGGCTCTGGGGCCAACGTCCTGACTTTC; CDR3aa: CASSSKRGSGANVLTF
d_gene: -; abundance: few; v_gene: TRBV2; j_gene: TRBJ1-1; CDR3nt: TGTGCCAGCAACCAGGACATGAACACTGAAGCTTTCTTT; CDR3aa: CASNQDMNTEAFF
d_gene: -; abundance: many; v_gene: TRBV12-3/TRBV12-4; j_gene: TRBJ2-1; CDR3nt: TGTGCCAGCAGCGGGCAGGGGAGCTCGAACTCCTACAATGAGCAGTTCTTC; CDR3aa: CASSGQGSSNSYNEQFF
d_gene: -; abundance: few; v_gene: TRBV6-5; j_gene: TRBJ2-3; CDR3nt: TGTGCCAGCAGTTACGGGGCAGGTGATACGCAGTATTTT; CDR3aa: CASSYGAGDTQYF
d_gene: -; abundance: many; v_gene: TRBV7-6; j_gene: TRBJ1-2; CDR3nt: TGTGCCAGCAGCCCTGGGTATCGGCGGTATGGCTACACCTTC; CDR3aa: CASSPGYRRYGYTF
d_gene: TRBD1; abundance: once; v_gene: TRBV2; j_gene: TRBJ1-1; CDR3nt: TGTGCCAGCGATACAGGGGCCGCCTGGGCTGAAGCTTTCTTT; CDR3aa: CASDTGAAWAEAFF
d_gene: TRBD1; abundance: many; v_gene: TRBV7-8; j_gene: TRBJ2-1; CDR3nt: TGTGCCAGCAGGTCCGGGACAGGGTCCTACAATGAGCAGTTCTTC; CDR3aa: CASRSGTGSYNEQFF
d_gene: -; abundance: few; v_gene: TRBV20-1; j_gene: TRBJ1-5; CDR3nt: TGCAGTGCTAGGAGGGACAATCAGCCCCAGCATTTT; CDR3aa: CSARRDNQPQHF
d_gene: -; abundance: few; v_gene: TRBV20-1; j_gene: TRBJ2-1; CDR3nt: TGCAGTGCTAGGGCGTTTCGAGAGGGTTACAATGAGCAGTTCTTC; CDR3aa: CSARAFREGYNEQFF
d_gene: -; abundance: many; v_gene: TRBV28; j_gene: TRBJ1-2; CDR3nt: TGTGCCAGCGGAGACAGGTTTGGCTACACCTTC; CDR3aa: CASGDRFGYTF
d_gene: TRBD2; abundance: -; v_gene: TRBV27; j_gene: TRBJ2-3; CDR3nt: TGTGCCAGCAGTCCCGGGACTAGCGGGGTATATACGCAGTATTTT; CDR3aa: CASSPGTSGVYTQYF
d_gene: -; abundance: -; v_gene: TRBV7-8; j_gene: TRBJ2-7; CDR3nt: TGTGCCAGCAGCTTGGGACGTAGTCTCAAGGGTCCCTACGAGCAGTACTTC; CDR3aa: CASSLGRSLKGPYEQYF
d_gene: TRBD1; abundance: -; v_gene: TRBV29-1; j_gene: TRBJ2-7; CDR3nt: TGCAGCGTTGTGGGACAGGGAGGCGCCTACGAGCAGTACTTC; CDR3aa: CSVVGQGGAYEQYF
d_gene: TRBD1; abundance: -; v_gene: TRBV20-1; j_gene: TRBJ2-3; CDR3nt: TGCAGTGCTAGGTCTGGACAGGAAAGCACAGATACGCAGTATTTT; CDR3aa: CSARSGQESTDTQYF
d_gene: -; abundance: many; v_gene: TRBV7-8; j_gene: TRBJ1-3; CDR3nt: TGTGCCAGCAGCTTCGGTACAGGGAACTCTGGAAACACCATATATTTT; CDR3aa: CASSFGTGNSGNTIYF
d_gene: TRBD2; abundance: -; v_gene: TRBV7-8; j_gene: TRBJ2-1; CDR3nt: TGTGCCGCGGGGGGCTCCTACAATGAGCAGTTCTTC; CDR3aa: CAAGGSYNEQFF
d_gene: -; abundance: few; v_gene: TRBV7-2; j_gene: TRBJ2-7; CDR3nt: TGTGCCAGCAGCTCCCGGGTCCTATCCTACGAGCAGTACTTC; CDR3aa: CASSSRVLSYEQYF
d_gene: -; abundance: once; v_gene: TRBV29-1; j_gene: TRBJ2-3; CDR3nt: TGCAGCGTTGTAGGTCGGGACACAGATACGCAGTATTTT; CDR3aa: CSVVGRDTDTQYF
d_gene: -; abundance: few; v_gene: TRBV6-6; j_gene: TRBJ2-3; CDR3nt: TGTGCCAGCAGGGATAACACAGATACGCAGTATTTT; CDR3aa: CASRDNTDTQYF
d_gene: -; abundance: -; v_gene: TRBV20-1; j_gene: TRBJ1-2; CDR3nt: TGCAGTGCTCTTAGAGACCCCAACTATGGCTACACCTTC; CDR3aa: CSALRDPNYGYTF
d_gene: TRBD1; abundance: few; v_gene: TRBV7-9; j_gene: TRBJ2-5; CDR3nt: TGTGCCAGCAGCAGACAGGGGGTGTCGCGGGGGCCTCAAGAGACCCAGTACTTC; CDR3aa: CASSRQGVSRGPQETQYF
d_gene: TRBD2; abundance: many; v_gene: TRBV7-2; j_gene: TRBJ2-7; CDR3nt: TGTGCCAGCAGCTTTTACCTCCCTTGGACTAGCGGTCCCTACGAGCAGTACTTC; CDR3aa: CASSFYLPWTSGPYEQYF
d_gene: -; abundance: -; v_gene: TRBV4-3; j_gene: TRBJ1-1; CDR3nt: TGCGCCAGCAGCCCCCAGGGGCGGATGGGTGAAGCTTTCTTT; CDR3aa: CASSPQGRMGEAFF
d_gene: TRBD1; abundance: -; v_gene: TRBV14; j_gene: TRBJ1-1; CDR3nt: TGTGCCAGCAGCCCTAGACAGGGGTGGGGCACTGAAGCTTTCTTT; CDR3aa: CASSPRQGWGTEAFF
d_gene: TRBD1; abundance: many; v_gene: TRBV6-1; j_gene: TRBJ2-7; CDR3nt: TGTGCCAGTATCCCGGGACAGCTATACGAGCAGTACTTC; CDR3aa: CASIPGQLYEQYF
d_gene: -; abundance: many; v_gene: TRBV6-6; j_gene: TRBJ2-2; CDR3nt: TGTGCCAGCAAGAGCGGGAACACCGGGGAGCTGTTTTTT; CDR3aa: CASKSGNTGELFF
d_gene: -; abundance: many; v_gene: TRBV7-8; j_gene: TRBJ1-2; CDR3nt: TGTGCCAGCAGCCCGGTTGGTAGGGGCTACACCTTC; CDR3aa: CASSPVGRGYTF